Following are 30 T cell receptor beta chains from one sample sequenced in a study of blood T cell repertoires in COVID-19. The assay was immunoSEQ multiplex PCR, and TCRdb's table has in-frame clones only and misses some. In the table there are about 140,000 clones, around 83% of which are singletons. The specimen was peripheral blood. The receptors shown here come from a woman aged 60-70 years with acute or convalescent COVID-19.

This clone was counted only a few times. The CDR3 loop reads CASSSSETQYF. The CDR3 DNA follows: TGTGCCAGCAGCTCCTCTGAGACCCAGTACTTC. The chain combines TRBV3-1 (or the pseudogene TRBV3-2) with TRBJ2-5; D ambiguous. CDR3 length: 11 amino acids. The V gene lost 5 bases and the J gene lost 5 bases, with 6 bases spanning the gap. Germline CDR1 and CDR2: LGHDT and YNNKEL (reference sequence).

The chain couples TRBV6-5 to TRBJ1-2; 9 bases are a match to TRBD1. This CDR3 has 12 residues. Germline-derived CDR1 and CDR2 are MNHEY and SVGAGI. V gave up 6 bases and J gave up 8 bases; unmatched junction bases: 4. This CDR3 is CASRPGTGGYTF. CDR3 coding DNA: TGTGCCAGCAGACCCGGGACAGGGGGCTACACCTTC.

Only a few counts were recorded for this clone. The chain has TRBV27 and TRBJ2-7; D perhaps matches TRBD1 (6 bases). CDR1 is MNHEY, CDR2 SMNVEV, per germline (reference sequence). CDR3 length: 12 residues. V was cut by 8 bases and J by 3 bases, with 11 bases left in between. CDR3 region: CASRTAGYEQYF. The CDR3 DNA reads TGTGCCAGCCGGACAGCCGGCTACGAGCAGTACTTC.

The V and J genes are TRBV19 and TRBJ1-2; weak D call: TRBD1 (6 bases). In germline, CDR1 is LNHDA, CDR2 SQIVND (reference sequence). Between the trimmed V and J ends, which lost 5 bases and 7 bases, there was a span of 26 bases. This CDR3 region has 17 residues. DNA for the CDR3: TGTGCCAGTAGTCCAAATTGGGGCGCGGGGGCTGGAGGTGGCTACACCTTC. It is translated as CASSPNWGAGAGGGYTF.

As concerns this clone: One end of the junction is discordant with germline, which a read error may explain. The gene calls are TRBV6-1 and TRBJ2-1; 8 bases agree with TRBD2. From germline, CDR1 is MNHNS and CDR2 SASEGT. The CDR3 loop spans 16 amino acids. This chain's CDR3 is CASSEPRGATYNEQFF. CDR3 bases: TGTGCCAGCAGTGAACCGCGGGGGGCGACCTACAATGAACAGTTCTTC.

V usage is TRBV7-8 and J usage is TRBJ1-3; a weak D match, TRBD1 (5 bases). With 6 bases removed from V and 4 bases from J, the gap between germline ends came to 7 bases. CDR1 SGHVS and CDR2 FQNEAQ come from the germline V gene. The CDR3 loop spans 12 amino acids. CDR3 nucleotides: TGTGCCAGCAGGACAGCCGGAAACACCATATATTTT. It codes for CASRTAGNTIYF.

This clone was picked up many times. The chain employs TRBV12-2 and TRBJ1-1; the tabulated D call, TRBD1, remains unverified against the DNA. TRBV12-2 is annotated as a pseudogene. This CDR3 has 17 amino acids. This CDR3 is CASRPTDRARLNTEAFF. Here the CDR3 DNA reads TGTGCAAGTCGCCCAACTGACAGGGCTCGATTGAACACTGAAGCTTTCTTT.

This chain connects TRBV6-6 to TRBJ2-3; 8 nucleotides line up with TRBD2. This CDR3 is built from 12 residues. From germline, CDR1 is MNHNY and CDR2 SVGAGI (reference sequence). V dropped 11 bases and J dropped 4; count of bases not matched to a gene: 5. CDR3 nucleotide sequence: TGTGCCCGGCGGGGGGAAGCAGATACGCAGTATTTT. Its protein is CARRGEADTQYF.

Here the CDR3 DNA reads TGTGCCAGCAGTCCCCTGGGGGGAAATCAGCCCCAGCATTTT. This translates into CASSPLGGNQPQHF. The J gene is TRBJ1-5, the V gene TRBV6-5; possibly TRBD1 for D (5 bases). The CDR3 loop spans 14 amino acids. CDR1 MNHEY and CDR2 SVGAGI come from the germline V gene. The V end lost 5 bases, the J end lost 4 bases, and 12 bases lay between the germline ends.

The chain recombines TRBV10-3 with TRBJ1-1; D unresolved. The CDR3 runs to 12 residues. V lost 4 bases to trimming and J lost 8 bases, with 11 bases between them. Germline V gives CDR1 ENHRY, CDR2 SYGVKD. The CDR3 loop reads CAISGGQLEAFF. In DNA, the CDR3 is TGTGCCATCAGTGGAGGTCAGTTAGAAGCTTTCTTT.

CDR3 loop: CASSLSDRGTYGYTF. The CDR3 DNA is TGTGCCAGCAGCCTCTCCGACAGGGGGACCTATGGCTACACCTTC. The chain has TRBV5-4 and TRBJ1-2; the match to TRBD1 covers 9 bases. This CDR3 region has 15 residues. Germline CDR1 reads SGHNT; CDR2 reads YYREEE (reference sequence). The ends lost 4 bases at V and 4 bases at J; junction bases unmatched: 8.

J is TRBJ1-2 and V is TRBV18; D is perhaps TRBD1 (6 bases). This CDR3 contains 14 residues. CDR1 and CDR2 from the germline V gene are KGHSH and LQKENI. The V gene lost 1 base and the J gene lost 3 bases, with 9 bases spanning the gap. Here the CDR3 DNA reads TGTGCCAGCTCACCACAACAGGGCCACTATGGCTACACCTTC. It encodes CASSPQQGHYGYTF.

The J gene is TRBJ1-1, the V gene TRBV2; 10 bases fit TRBD1. Germline lookup yields CDR1 SNHLY and CDR2 FYNNEI. The CDR3 loop spans 15 amino acids. The trim removed 5 bases at V and 0 bases at J, leaving 3 bases unmatched. CDR3 DNA sequence: TGTGCCAGCAGTCGGACAGGGGGTTTGAACACTGAAGCTTTCTTT. Translating gives CASSRTGGLNTEAFF.

The chain joins TRBV5-1 to TRBJ1-2; no definite D call. The CDR3 extends over 12 amino acids. Trimming removed 3 bases at V and 8 bases at J, with 11 bases between. Germline loops: CDR1 SGHRS, CDR2 YFSETQ. CDR3 nucleotides: TGCGCCAGCAGCTCCGGGGAAGGCGGCTACACCTTC. It is translated as CASSSGEGGYTF.

The chain combines TRBV28 with TRBJ1-3; 10 bases agree with TRBD1. The germline CDR1 and CDR2 sequences are MDHEN and SYDVKM. J gave up 5 bases and V 6 bases, and 10 bases lay outside the gene matches. CDR3 length: 16 amino acids. CDR3: CASSPTGDRGRNTIYF. DNA of the CDR3: TGTGCCAGCAGCCCAACGGGGGACAGGGGTAGAAACACCATATATTTT.

The chain employs TRBV28 and TRBJ1-2; 9 positions agree with TRBD1. J gave up 5 bases and V 3 bases, and 7 bases lay outside the gene matches. Germline CDR1 and CDR2: MDHEN and SYDVKM. The CDR3 runs 15 residues. CDR3 bases: TGTGCCAGCAGTTTCCCGGACAGGGGTGATTATGGCTACACCTTC. The encoded protein is CASSFPDRGDYGYTF.

The chain uses TRBV5-1 and TRBJ1-2; D gene unclear. Germline values: CDR1 SGHRS, CDR2 YFSETQ. This CDR3 is built from 14 residues. The V gene lost 4 bases and the J gene lost 2 bases, with 12 bases spanning the gap. The CDR3 here is CASSLVVGNYGYTF. The CDR3 bases are TGCGCCAGCAGCCTAGTTGTCGGGAACTATGGCTACACCTTC.

V gene TRBV6-6 combines with J gene TRBJ1-3; 7 bases line up with TRBD1. The CDR3 is 14 amino acids. CDR1 and CDR2 from the germline V gene are MNHNY and SVGAGI (reference sequence). With V trimmed by 6 bases and J by 4 bases, 6 bases remained unmatched. CDR3 DNA sequence: TGTGCCAGCAGCCCCGGGACAGAGGGAAACACCATATATTTT. Translating it yields CASSPGTEGNTIYF.

The J gene is TRBJ1-2, the V gene TRBV28; D uncertain. There are 13 residues in the CDR3. With 5 bases removed from V and 7 bases from J, the gap between germline ends came to 14 bases. CDR1 MDHEN and CDR2 SYDVKM come from the germline V gene. In DNA form, the CDR3 reads TGTGCCAGCAGTCCCCGACAAGAGGGTGGCTACACCTTC. Translated: CASSPRQEGGYTF.

The rearrangement joins TRBV7-2 to TRBJ2-7, with TRBD2 as a possible D gene (7 bases). The V and J ends lost 5 bases and 2 bases respectively, with 13 bases between them. Per germline, CDR1 SGHTA and CDR2 FQGNSA. The CDR3 covers 14 residues. The CDR3, as DNA: TGTGCCAGCAGCCAGGAGGGGGGGGCCTACGAGCAGTACTTC. This encodes CASSQEGGAYEQYF.

The rearrangement uses TRBV20-1 and TRBJ2-7; 15 bases are shared with TRBD2. The germline CDR1 and CDR2 sequences are DFQATT and SNEGSKA (reference sequence). V lost 3 bases and J lost 3; bases outside the gene matches: 3. This CDR3 spans 15 amino acids. CDR3 coding DNA: TGCAGTGCTAGTGGACTAGCGGGGGGGGGCTACGAGCAGTACTTC. As protein: CSASGLAGGGYEQYF.

The gene calls are TRBV10-3 and TRBJ1-1; D remains unclear. Germline-derived CDR1 and CDR2 are ENHRY and SYGVKD. Trimming left V 3 bases short and J 2 bases short, with 10 bases between. This CDR3 comprises 14 residues. The CDR3 DNA reads TGTGCCATCAGTGACCTCGGGAGAAACACTGAAGCTTTCTTT. Translating gives CAISDLGRNTEAFF.

The chain is built from TRBV10-1 and TRBJ1-6; 8 nucleotides align to TRBD1. Germline loops: CDR1 WNHNN, CDR2 SYGVQD (reference sequence). The CDR3 length is 14 residues. V gave up 6 bases and J gave up 7 bases; unmatched junction bases: 5. CDR3 bases: TGCGCCAGCAGCCGGGACAGGAGAAATTCACCCCTCCACTTT. Translation: CASSRDRRNSPLHF.

The chain carries TRBV5-6 and TRBJ1-2; TRBD1 agrees at 8 bases. From germline, CDR1 is SGHDT and CDR2 YYEEEE. This CDR3 region has 14 residues. J was trimmed by 4 bases and V by 4 bases; bases with no gene match: 6. The CDR3 DNA reads TGTGCCAGCAGCCGAGGACAGGGATCCTATGGCTACACCTTC. This codes for CASSRGQGSYGYTF.

This chain links TRBV29-1 with TRBJ1-1, with TRBD1 as a possible D gene (5 bases). The germline V gene has CDR1 SQVTM and CDR2 ANQGSEA. Trimming shortened V by 6 bases and J by 1 base, and 24 bases separated the two germline ends. The CDR3 runs to 17 residues. This CDR3 reads CSVAKSRTGGANTEAFF. In DNA form, the CDR3 reads TGCAGCGTCGCTAAAAGTAGGACCGGAGGGGCGAACACTGAAGCTTTCTTT.

The CDR3 region is CASTDRTVGGYTF. CDR3 coding DNA: TGTGCCAGTACAGACAGGACTGTGGGTGGCTACACCTTC. The chain carries TRBV19 and TRBJ1-2, with D possibly TRBD1 on 6 matching bases. Trimming left V 7 bases short and J 7 bases short, with 16 bases between. This CDR3 is built from 13 residues. Germline V gene lookup returns CDR1 LNHDA and CDR2 SQIVND (reference sequence).

The V gene is TRBV21-1, the J gene TRBJ2-7; no DNA check was done on the table's D call, TRBD1. TRBV21-1 is labeled a pseudogene. This CDR3 has 16 amino acids. CDR3 loop: CASSNSLRTVSYEQYF. The CDR3 DNA is TGTGCCAGCAGCAACTCTCTCAGGACAGTCTCCTACGAGCAGTACTTC.

The J gene is TRBJ1-6, the V gene TRBV5-6; 7 bases match TRBD1. V lost 3 bases and J lost 6; bases outside the gene matches: 3. This CDR3 comprises 14 residues. Germline loops: CDR1 SGHDT, CDR2 YYEEEE. Here the CDR3 DNA reads TGTGCCAGCAGCTGGACAGGCCCTAATTCACCCCTCCACTTT. This gives the protein CASSWTGPNSPLHF.

This clone has only a few counts. V gene TRBV6-5 combines with J gene TRBJ2-5; TRBD2 aligns across 7 bases. The CDR3 is made up of 13 amino acids. CDR1 MNHEY and CDR2 SVGAGI come from the germline V gene. The V and J ends lost 8 bases and 5 bases, in that order; junction bases with no gene match: 8. The DNA of the CDR3 is TGTGCCAGCCGAAGGGAGGGGTGGGAGACCCAGTACTTC. It specifies CASRREGWETQYF.

The V call is TRBV9, the J call TRBJ2-3; a weak D match, TRBD2 (7 bases). V lost 6 bases to trimming and J lost 4 bases, with 18 bases between them. CDR1 SGDLS and CDR2 YYNGEE come from the germline V gene. This CDR3 is 15 amino acids long. This CDR3 is CASTRTIGGPDTQYF. Here the CDR3 DNA reads TGTGCCAGCACCCGGACTATCGGGGGGCCAGATACGCAGTATTTT.